Detailed here is one T cell receptor (beta chain). What it recognizes is unknown. These data originate in a study of PD-1 blockade in classical Hodgkin lymphoma. Notes on the study in general: What drove the repertoire differences, possibly disease activity or prior therapy, has not been defined. Excluded were patients who started nivolumab under 1 year after ASCT, a group that had lower diversity. A significant rise in TCR diversity was seen by C4D1 for CD4+ cells but not for CD8+ cells.

V was cut by 4 bases and J by 3 bases, with 25 bases left in between. The CDR3 contains 17 residues. Germline CDR1 and CDR2: SQVTM and ANQGSEA. Libraries were prepared by immunoSEQ multiplex PCR; TCRdb keeps only in-frame clonotypes and omits some of them. The sample has tens of thousands of clones; more than 75% are singletons. All trial patients relapsed after autologous stem cell transplantation. The best responses consisted of complete response, partial response or progressive disease. The TCR was taken from a human donor with classical Hodgkin lymphoma. The chain joins TRBV29-1 to TRBJ2-7; a possible D gene is TRBD2 (5 bases). The source material was peripheral blood mononuclear cells (PBMCs), sampled at baseline. CDR3 amino acids: CSVARRAPYPFNYEQYF. CDR3 in DNA: TGCAGCGTTGCACGGCGGGCTCCGTACCCTTTTAACTACGAGCAGTACTTC.